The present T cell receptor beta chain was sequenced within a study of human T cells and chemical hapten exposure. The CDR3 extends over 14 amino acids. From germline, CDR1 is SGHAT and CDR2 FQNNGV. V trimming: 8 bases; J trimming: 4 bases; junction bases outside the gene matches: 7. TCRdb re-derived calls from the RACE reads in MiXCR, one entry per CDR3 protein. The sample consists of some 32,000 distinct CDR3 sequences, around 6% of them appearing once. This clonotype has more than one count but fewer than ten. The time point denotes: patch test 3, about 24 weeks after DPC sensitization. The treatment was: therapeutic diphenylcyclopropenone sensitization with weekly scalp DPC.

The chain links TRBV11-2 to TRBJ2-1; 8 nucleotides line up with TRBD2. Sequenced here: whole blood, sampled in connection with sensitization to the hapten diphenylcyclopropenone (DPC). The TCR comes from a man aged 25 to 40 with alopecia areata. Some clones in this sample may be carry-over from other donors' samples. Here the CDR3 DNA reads TGTGCCAGCCGGGAGGGAGGGCCATACAATGAGCAGTTCTTC. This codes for CASREGGPYNEQFF.